This TCR beta chain emerged from a study of identical twins. CDR3 size: 14 residues. Trimming removed 0 bases from V and 4 bases from J; junction bases left unmatched: 4. Germline V lookup: CDR1 DFQATT, CDR2 SNEGSKA (reference sequence). One entry per CDR3 protein, called by TCRdb with MiXCR from the 5' RACE reads. The sample records roughly 570,000 distinct CDR3 sequences, more than 9% being singletons. The sample also formed part of further work on yellow fever vaccine responses in identical twins.

The specimen was PBMCs. This receptor was identified in a woman younger than 30 in good health. The chain carries TRBV20-1 and TRBJ1-2; 8 nucleotides line up with TRBD1. CDR3 nucleotides: TGCAGTGCTAGAGATATGGGACAGGTCTATGGCTACACCTTC. Amino acid sequence: CSARDMGQVYGYTF.